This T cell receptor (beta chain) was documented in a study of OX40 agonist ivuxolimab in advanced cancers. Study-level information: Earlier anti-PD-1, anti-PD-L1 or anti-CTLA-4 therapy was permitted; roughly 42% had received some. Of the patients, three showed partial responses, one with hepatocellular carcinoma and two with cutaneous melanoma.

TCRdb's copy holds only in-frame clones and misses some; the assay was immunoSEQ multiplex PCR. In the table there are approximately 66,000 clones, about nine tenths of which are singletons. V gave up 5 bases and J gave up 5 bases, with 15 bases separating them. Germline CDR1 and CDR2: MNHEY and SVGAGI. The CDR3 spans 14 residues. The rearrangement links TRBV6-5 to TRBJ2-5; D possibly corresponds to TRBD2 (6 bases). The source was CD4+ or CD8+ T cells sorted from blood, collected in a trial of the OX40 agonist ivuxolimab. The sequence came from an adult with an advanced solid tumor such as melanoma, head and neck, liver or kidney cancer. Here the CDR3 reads CASSGPLARETQYF. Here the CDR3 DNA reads TGTGCCAGCAGTGGCCCGCTAGCGAGGGAGACCCAGTACTTC.